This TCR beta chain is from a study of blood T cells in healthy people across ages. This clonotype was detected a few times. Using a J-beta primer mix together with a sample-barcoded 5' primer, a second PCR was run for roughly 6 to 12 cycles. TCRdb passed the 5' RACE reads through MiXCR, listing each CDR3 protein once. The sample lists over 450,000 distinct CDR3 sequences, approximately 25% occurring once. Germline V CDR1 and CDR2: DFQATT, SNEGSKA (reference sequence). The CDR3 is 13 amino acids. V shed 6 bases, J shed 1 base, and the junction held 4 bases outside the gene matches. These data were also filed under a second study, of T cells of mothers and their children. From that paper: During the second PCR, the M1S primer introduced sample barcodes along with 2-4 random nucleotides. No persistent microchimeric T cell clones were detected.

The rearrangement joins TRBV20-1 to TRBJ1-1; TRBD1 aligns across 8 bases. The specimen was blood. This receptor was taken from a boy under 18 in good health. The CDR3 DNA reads TGCAGTGCCAAAGACAGGGGGAACACTGAAGCTTTCTTT. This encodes CSAKDRGNTEAFF.